The 3 T cell receptor beta chains below come from one sample, sequenced in a study of T cells in women clearing cervical HPV infection. The method was immunoSEQ multiplex PCR; TCRdb's version includes in-frame clones alone and lacks a portion of them. This sample contains some 15,000 clones. Sequencing used blood buffy coat. The receptors here all came from a woman between 18 and 69 years old with a cervical HPV16 infection that either progressed to CIN3+ or cleared (not recorded which).

As to this clone: The read is 3 residues too short to cover the CDR3 end, so that end is filled in from the germline J gene. This rearrangement joins TRBV30 to TRBJ2-5; perhaps TRBD2 as D (6 bases). V lost 8 bases and J lost 5, with 18 bases in between. Germline CDR1 is GTSNPN and CDR2 is SVGIG (reference sequence). This CDR3 spans 13 amino acids. CDR3 bases read: TGTGCCGGACGTCTCGCGGGGCTCGAGACC. Translation gives CAGRLAGLET. The CDR3, in full, reads CAGRLAGLETQYF.

On this clone itself: The sequence runs out 3 residues before the end of the CDR3; the remainder is reconstructed from the germline J gene. V and J are TRBV5-1 and TRBJ2-7, with D maybe TRBD1 (5 bases). The CDR3 has 14 amino acids. Per germline, CDR1 SGHRS and CDR2 YFSETQ. V lost 3 bases to trimming and J lost 3 bases, with 13 bases between them. CDR3 protein: CASSSAQGVYEQYF. Incomplete CDR3 DNA: TGCGCCAGCAGCTCCGCCCAGGGTGTCTACGAG.

Points on this clone: The sequence runs out 3 residues before the end of the CDR3; the remainder is reconstructed from the germline J gene. The chain is built from TRBV29-1 and TRBJ2-7; 7 bases agree with TRBD2. Germline loops: CDR1 SQVTM, CDR2 ANQGSEA. Unmatched junction bases numbered 8, after V lost 6 bases and J lost 0 bases. The CDR3 contains 14 residues. This chain's CDR3 is CSVASGANSYEQYF. CDR3 DNA (partial): TGCAGCGTCGCGAGCGGGGCAAACTCCTACGAG.